A selection of T cell receptor beta chains follows, all from one sample in a study of OX40 agonist ivuxolimab in advanced cancers. Sequencing was performed with immunoSEQ multiplex PCR; in TCRdb, only in-frame clones are kept and a portion is missing. The sample consists of tens of thousands of clones, 65% to 85% of them appearing once. The sample consisted of CD4+ or CD8+ T cells sorted from blood, taken in a trial of the OX40 agonist ivuxolimab. These receptors originate from an adult with an advanced solid tumor such as melanoma, head and neck, liver or kidney cancer. Both conserved end residues are part of each CDR3. D genes are given only for firm matches. The size entry is marked missing in some rows and otherwise reads once, few, many or a size class.

d_gene	j_gene	abundance	v_gene	CDR3nt	CDR3aa
-	TRBJ2-6	-	TRBV18	TGTGCCAGCTCACCAGAGGGGCTTGGGGCCAACGTCCTGACTTTC	CASSPEGLGANVLTF
-	TRBJ1-5	-	TRBV19	TGTGCCAGTAATTACGTGGAAAGCAATCAGCCCCAGCATTTT	CASNYVESNQPQHF
-	TRBJ1-2	-	TRBV28	TGTGCCAGCAGTTCGCCAGGGCTCTATGGCTACACCTTC	CASSSPGLYGYTF
-	TRBJ1-3	once	TRBV7-9	TGTGCCAGCAGCTTGGAAGGTGGAAACACCATATATTTT	CASSLEGGNTIYF
-	TRBJ1-3	-	TRBV19	TGTGCCAGTACTCAACAGGGAATGTCTGGAAACACCATATATTTT	CASTQQGMSGNTIYF
-	TRBJ1-1	-	TRBV7-9	TGTGCCAGCAGCTTATTTGGCCGGACAGAAGACAACACTGAAGCTTTCTTT	CASSLFGRTEDNTEAFF
-	TRBJ2-4	-	TRBV19	TGTGCCAGTAGTACCCCCAGGGGACCCGGCGGGGGCATTCAGTACTTC	CASSTPRGPGGGIQYF
TRBD1	TRBJ2-7	-	TRBV6-1	TGTGCCAGCAGTGAACTCTGGACAGGGGGGACCTACGAGCAGTACTTC	CASSELWTGGTYEQYF
-	TRBJ1-3	once	TRBV30	TGTGCCTGGAGTCTGTGGCTCGCGGGCTCTGGAAACACCATATATTTT	CAWSLWLAGSGNTIYF
-	TRBJ2-3	-	TRBV5-4	TGTGCCAGCAGCTTGGACTCGAGCACAGATACGCAGTATTTT	CASSLDSSTDTQYF
-	TRBJ1-1	-	TRBV7-9	TGTGCCAGCAGCCGAGGGGGGGCGGAGGACACTGAAGCTTTCTTT	CASSRGGAEDTEAFF
TRBD1	TRBJ2-5	once	TRBV29-1	TGCAGCGCCGACAGGGGGCGGGAGACCCAGTACTTC	CSADRGRETQYF
TRBD1	TRBJ2-1	-	TRBV7-2	TGTGCCAGCAGCTTAGGTAGGGGGCCTTACAATGAGCAGTTCTTC	CASSLGRGPYNEQFF
-	TRBJ1-3	-	TRBV7-9	TGTGCCGGGCAGGGAGGACCTTATGGAAACACCATATATTTT	CAGQGGPYGNTIYF
-	TRBJ1-6	-	TRBV30	TGTGCCTGGGGACGTCGGGGTACTTCACCCCTCCACTTT	CAWGRRGTSPLHF
-	TRBJ1-2	-	TRBV6-5	TGTGCCAGCAGAGACAGAATGGGTGGCTACACCTTC	CASRDRMGGYTF
TRBD2	TRBJ2-1	-	TRBV9	TGTGCCAGCAGCGCCACTAGCGGGGTCTACAATGAGCAGTTCTTC	CASSATSGVYNEQFF
-	TRBJ2-5	once	TRBV19	TGTGCCAGTAGTTCAGGGACTTACCAAGAGACCCAGTACTTC	CASSSGTYQETQYF
-	TRBJ1-4	-	TRBV6-6	TGTGCCAGCAGGGACGAGTTCAGCGAAAAACTGTTTTTT	CASRDEFSEKLFF
TRBD2	TRBJ2-1	-	TRBV7-9	TGTGCCAGCAGCTTAAGGGGACTAGGGGTCAATGAGCAGTTCTTC	CASSLRGLGVNEQFF
TRBD1	TRBJ2-7	-	TRBV19	TGTGCCAGTAGTGAGAGACAGGGCTCCTACGAGCAGTACTTC	CASSERQGSYEQYF
TRBD1	TRBJ2-7	-	TRBV11-2	TGTGCCAGCAGCTCGGGACAGTACTACGAGCAGTACTTC	CASSSGQYYEQYF
TRBD2	TRBJ2-2	-	TRBV10-2	TGCGCCAGCAGTGAGGCCTCCTTAGGGGAGGGCCGGGAGCTGTTTTTT	CASSEASLGEGRELFF
TRBD2	TRBJ2-7	-	TRBV28	TGTGCCACGGGGGGGAACTCCTACGAGCAGTACTTC	CATGGNSYEQYF
-	TRBJ2-6	once	TRBV6-1	TGTGCCAGCAGTTTCAGGGGATCCGGGGCCAACGTCCTGACTTTC	CASSFRGSGANVLTF
TRBD2	TRBJ2-1	-	TRBV7-2	TGTGCCAGCAGCTCCCGGCGGGTAGCGGGAGGGGGTGAGCAGTTCTTC	CASSSRRVAGGGEQFF
-	TRBJ1-3	-	TRBV28	TGTGCCAGCAGTCCGGACAGAGTAAATGGAAACACCATATATTTT	CASSPDRVNGNTIYF
TRBD1	TRBJ1-5	-	TRBV28	TGTGCCAGCACCCCGACAGGGGGTGGCAATCAGCCCCAGCATTTT	CASTPTGGGNQPQHF